The rows below give T cell receptor beta chains drawn from one sample of a study of Ad26.COV2.S vaccination and SARS-CoV-2 variants. The protocol was immunoSEQ multiplex PCR, while the TCRdb copy is restricted to in-frame clones and leaves out a portion. The table lists approximately 460,000 clones, nearly 90% of them singletons, with roughly 1.7% in the top ten. The source was peripheral blood, collected in a trial of Ad26.COV2.S vaccine versus placebo. The receptor source for this set is a person aged 18-60 years who received the Ad26.COV2.S COVID-19 vaccine or a placebo. Each CDR3 is given with its conserved first and last residue. The order of the fields is clone size, J gene, D gene, V gene, CDR3 protein, CDR3 DNA. A D gene is named only where the DNA matches it firmly. Some rows have no size entry. The others give once, few or many, or a class for an expanded clone.

size: NA
J: TRBJ2-1
D: NA
V: TRBV5-1
CDR3: CASRLGTSRSEQFF
DNA: TGCGCCAGCAGATTGGGGACCTCTAGGTCCGAGCAGTTCTTC

size: once
J: TRBJ2-5
D: NA
V: TRBV11-1
CDR3: CASSLTAGLPQETQYF
DNA: TGTGCCAGCAGCCTTACCGCCGGACTACCTCAAGAGACCCAGTACTTC

size: NA
J: TRBJ1-5
D: NA
V: TRBV6-2/TRBV6-3
CDR3: CASSYSIWQPQHF
DNA: TGTGCCAGCAGTTACTCTATCTGGCAGCCCCAGCATTTT

size: once
J: TRBJ2-7
D: NA
V: TRBV3-1/TRBV3-2
CDR3: CASSRDGSYEQYF
DNA: TGTGCCAGCAGCCGGGACGGCTCCTACGAGCAGTACTTC

size: NA
J: TRBJ2-3
D: NA
V: TRBV7-3
CDR3: CASSDRGGTDTQYF
DNA: TGTGCCAGCAGCGACAGGGGAGGGACAGATACGCAGTATTTT

size: NA
J: TRBJ2-1
D: NA
V: TRBV19
CDR3: CASSIYLASVRGNEQFF
DNA: TGTGCCAGTAGTATTTACCTGGCTAGCGTAAGGGGCAATGAGCAGTTCTTC

size: NA
J: TRBJ1-6
D: NA
V: TRBV12-3/TRBV12-4
CDR3: CASSFSGDSPLHF
DNA: TGTGCCAGCAGTTTCTCTGGAGATTCACCCCTCCACTTT

size: NA
J: TRBJ2-1
D: TRBD2
V: TRBV7-3
CDR3: CASSLNSRTSGFYNEQFF
DNA: TGTGCCAGCAGCTTAAACTCCAGGACTAGCGGATTCTACAATGAGCAGTTCTTC

size: NA
J: TRBJ2-3
D: NA
V: TRBV3-1/TRBV3-2
CDR3: CASSQALIDTQYF
DNA: TGTGCCAGCAGCCAAGCCCTAATAGATACGCAGTATTTT

size: NA
J: TRBJ1-1
D: NA
V: TRBV6-6
CDR3: CASSDLHTGNTEAFF
DNA: TGTGCCAGCAGTGACTTGCATACAGGGAACACTGAAGCTTTCTTT

size: NA
J: TRBJ1-4
D: NA
V: TRBV19
CDR3: CASSIDLSAGREKLFF
DNA: TGTGCCAGTAGTATAGATTTATCGGCAGGCCGTGAAAAACTGTTTTTT

size: NA
J: TRBJ1-6
D: TRBD1
V: TRBV4-1
CDR3: CASSQEQGGYNSPLHF
DNA: TGCGCCAGCAGCCAAGAACAGGGGGGTTATAATTCACCCCTCCACTTT

size: NA
J: TRBJ2-2
D: NA
V: TRBV6-6
CDR3: CASRSPGSKGTGELFF
DNA: TGTGCCAGCAGGTCACCCGGCTCGAAAGGCACCGGGGAGCTGTTTTTT

size: NA
J: TRBJ1-1
D: NA
V: TRBV11-3
CDR3: CASSLRPNTEAFF
DNA: TGTGCCAGCAGCTTACGGCCGAACACTGAAGCTTTCTTT

size: NA
J: TRBJ2-3
D: NA
V: TRBV30
CDR3: CAWSIRTPDTQYF
DNA: TGTGCCTGGAGTATCCGGACACCAGATACGCAGTATTTT

size: NA
J: TRBJ2-7
D: TRBD1
V: TRBV4-2
CDR3: CASSREGQGDFEQYF
DNA: TGTGCCAGCAGCCGGGAGGGACAGGGAGACTTCGAGCAGTACTTC

size: NA
J: TRBJ1-3
D: NA
V: TRBV18
CDR3: CASSPQGIYPGNTIYF
DNA: TGTGCCAGCTCACCACAGGGGATCTATCCTGGAAACACCATATATTTT

size: NA
J: TRBJ1-3
D: NA
V: TRBV5-6
CDR3: CASSLLGDSGNTIYF
DNA: TGTGCCAGCAGCTTATTGGGAGACTCTGGAAACACCATATATTTT

size: NA
J: TRBJ2-7
D: NA
V: TRBV6-6
CDR3: CASKEGTSGDEQYF
DNA: TGTGCCAGCAAGGAGGGGACGTCCGGCGACGAGCAGTACTTC

size: NA
J: TRBJ1-1
D: NA
V: TRBV19
CDR3: CASSIGRRGLGTEAFF
DNA: TGTGCCAGTAGTATAGGCAGGAGGGGCCTGGGCACTGAAGCTTTCTTT

size: NA
J: TRBJ2-2
D: TRBD1
V: TRBV5-1
CDR3: CASSTPPGQGNTGELFF
DNA: TGCGCCAGCAGCACACCTCCGGGACAGGGCAACACCGGGGAGCTGTTTTTT

size: NA
J: TRBJ2-7
D: TRBD1
V: TRBV19
CDR3: CASSTWGQGTAEQYF
DNA: TGTGCCAGTAGTACTTGGGGACAGGGTACGGCCGAGCAGTACTTC

size: NA
J: TRBJ1-1
D: TRBD1
V: TRBV6-5
CDR3: CASSSRGGLNTEAFF
DNA: TGTGCCAGCAGTTCCAGAGGGGGCCTGAACACTGAAGCTTTCTTT

size: NA
J: TRBJ2-5
D: NA
V: TRBV28
CDR3: CASSSTRKTQYF
DNA: TGTGCCAGCAGCTCCACCCGAAAGACCCAGTACTTC

size: once
J: TRBJ2-6
D: TRBD2
V: TRBV18
CDR3: CASSPRLAGVSSGANVLTF
DNA: TGTGCCAGCTCACCACGATTAGCGGGAGTTAGCTCTGGGGCCAACGTCCTGACTTTC

size: NA
J: TRBJ1-5
D: NA
V: TRBV19
CDR3: CASSPARGEQPQHF
DNA: TGTGCCAGTAGCCCGGCGAGGGGGGAGCAGCCCCAGCATTTT

size: NA
J: TRBJ2-3
D: NA
V: TRBV5-4
CDR3: CASSFWVTGGTDTQYF
DNA: TGTGCCAGCAGCTTTTGGGTAACGGGGGGCACAGATACGCAGTATTTT

size: few
J: TRBJ1-5
D: NA
V: TRBV10-3
CDR3: CATRQVSNQPQHF
DNA: TGTGCCACCCGACAGGTGAGCAATCAGCCCCAGCATTTT

size: NA
J: TRBJ2-3
D: NA
V: TRBV5-1
CDR3: CASSPPRLGPYGQYF
DNA: TGCGCCAGCAGCCCGCCCCGCCTGGGGCCATACGGCCAGTATTTT

size: NA
J: TRBJ2-2
D: TRBD2
V: TRBV2
CDR3: CASGSGAGELFF
DNA: TGTGCCAGCGGCAGCGGGGCCGGGGAGCTGTTTTTT

size: NA
J: TRBJ2-1
D: NA
V: TRBV7-3
CDR3: CASSLGQNNEQFF
DNA: TGTGCCAGCAGCTTGGGACAAAACAATGAGCAGTTCTTC

size: NA
J: TRBJ2-7
D: NA
V: TRBV25-1
CDR3: CASARRFSYEQYF
DNA: TGTGCCAGCGCCAGACGGTTCTCCTACGAGCAGTACTTC

size: NA
J: TRBJ1-2
D: NA
V: TRBV7-9
CDR3: CACNDGVAGYTF
DNA: TGTGCCTGCAATGATGGGGTAGCTGGCTACACCTTC

size: NA
J: TRBJ1-2
D: NA
V: TRBV7-9
CDR3: CASSLGAVQGYTF
DNA: TGTGCCAGCAGCTTAGGGGCGGTTCAAGGCTACACCTTC

size: once
J: TRBJ1-3
D: NA
V: TRBV6-6
CDR3: CASRFGEINTIYF
DNA: TGTGCCAGCAGATTCGGCGAAATAAACACCATATATTTT

size: NA
J: TRBJ2-3
D: NA
V: TRBV9
CDR3: CASSVYRDSGSDTQYF
DNA: TGTGCCAGCAGCGTGTACCGGGACTCCGGATCAGATACGCAGTATTTT

size: NA
J: TRBJ2-7
D: NA
V: TRBV27
CDR3: CASSLSGYVVGEQYF
DNA: TGTGCCAGCAGTTTATCGGGGTACGTGGTGGGGGAGCAGTACTTC

size: NA
J: TRBJ1-5
D: NA
V: TRBV10-3
CDR3: CAISEGVGSNQPQHF
DNA: TGTGCCATCAGTGAGGGGGTCGGGAGCAATCAGCCCCAGCATTTT

size: NA
J: TRBJ1-1
D: NA
V: TRBV6-2/TRBV6-3
CDR3: CASSYARDLDMNTEAFF
DNA: TGTGCCAGCAGTTATGCCAGGGACCTTGATATGAACACTGAAGCTTTCTTT

size: NA
J: TRBJ1-1
D: TRBD1
V: TRBV6-1
CDR3: CASSEALRRGQGHTEAFF
DNA: TGTGCCAGCAGTGAAGCGCTTCGGAGGGGACAGGGCCACACTGAAGCTTTCTTT

size: NA
J: TRBJ2-7
D: NA
V: TRBV7-2
CDR3: CASSLATPPRYEQYF
DNA: TGTGCCAGCAGCTTAGCCACACCCCCCCGGTACGAGCAGTACTTC

size: NA
J: TRBJ2-2
D: NA
V: TRBV19
CDR3: CASSIGKTGELFF
DNA: TGTGCCAGTAGTATAGGCAAAACCGGGGAGCTGTTTTTT

size: NA
J: TRBJ1-3
D: NA
V: TRBV24-1
CDR3: CATRFRASSGNTIYF
DNA: TGTGCCACCAGGTTCCGGGCCTCCTCTGGAAACACCATATATTTT

size: NA
J: TRBJ2-7
D: TRBD1
V: TRBV5-1
CDR3: CASSYTGGSYEQYF
DNA: TGCGCCAGCAGCTACACAGGGGGATCCTACGAGCAGTACTTC

size: NA
J: TRBJ2-5
D: TRBD2
V: TRBV5-4
CDR3: CASSSQREGETQYF
DNA: TGTGCCAGCAGCTCTCAGCGGGAGGGGGAGACCCAGTACTTC

size: NA
J: TRBJ1-2
D: NA
V: TRBV5-1
CDR3: CASSPPSGPGTNYGYTF
DNA: TGCGCCAGCAGCCCACCTTCGGGGCCAGGAACTAACTATGGCTACACCTTC

size: few
J: TRBJ1-2
D: NA
V: TRBV30
CDR3: CAWRTPSRLNYGYTF
DNA: TGTGCCTGGAGGACCCCTAGTCGTTTGAACTATGGCTACACCTTC

size: NA
J: TRBJ1-1
D: NA
V: TRBV6-1
CDR3: CASSGVGSNMNTEAFF
DNA: TGTGCCAGCAGTGGGGTGGGCAGCAACATGAACACTGAAGCTTTCTTT

size: NA
J: TRBJ2-3
D: TRBD2
V: TRBV29-1
CDR3: CSVASSGTRTDTQYF
DNA: TGCAGCGTTGCGTCTAGCGGGACCAGGACAGATACGCAGTATTTT

size: NA
J: TRBJ2-7
D: NA
V: TRBV3-1/TRBV3-2
CDR3: CASSLQHAGREEQYF
DNA: TGTGCCAGCAGCCTACAACATGCGGGGCGAGAGGAGCAGTACTTC